The 9 T cell receptor beta chains below all came from one sample that was sequenced in a study of blood T cell repertoires in COVID-19 (TCRdb year 2020). The library was built by means of the immunoSEQ multiplex PCR assay. Here the immuneACCESS table is served through TCRdb, limited to in-frame sequences with V and J called. Missing clones are a known gap in these copies; in checked studies unresolved V genes cover under half, and the rest lacks a known reason. The sample table shows about 87,000 clones, and around 83% are seen once. 2% to 2.5% of the sample is taken by the ten largest. Sequenced sample: peripheral blood. The receptors derive from a woman aged 70-85 years with acute or convalescent COVID-19.

This chain connects TRBV6-5 to TRBJ1-1; 8 bases are a match to TRBD1. The ends lost 5 bases at V and 5 bases at J; junction bases unmatched: 7. Per germline, CDR1 MNHEY and CDR2 SVGAGI. The CDR3 consists of 14 residues. The CDR3 reads CASSLQGDQTEAFF. In nucleotides, the CDR3 is TGTGCCAGCAGTCTACAGGGGGATCAGACTGAAGCTTTCTTT.

This chain joins TRBV9 and TRBJ1-4, with 8 nucleotides matching TRBD1. Germline loops: CDR1 SGDLS, CDR2 YYNGEE. V was clipped by 3 bases and J by 6 bases; unmatched bases: 4. CDR3 length equals 14 residues. CDR3 sequence (DNA): TGTGCCAGCAGCGCACAGGGGGGATATGAAAAACTGTTTTTT. Its protein product is CASSAQGGYEKLFF. Full variable domain (outside the CDR3, taken from reference TRBV9 and TRBJ1-4): DSGVTQTPKHLITATGQRVTLRCSPRSGDLSVYWYQQSLDQGLQFLIQYYNGEERAKGNILERFSAQQFPDLHSELNLSSLELGDSALYFCASSAQGGYEKLFFGSGTQLSVL.

This chain uses TRBV2 with TRBJ1-5; no clear D. Germline lookup yields CDR1 SNHLY and CDR2 FYNNEI. The V and J ends lost 10 bases and 5 bases respectively, with 15 bases between them. CDR3 size: 13 residues. CDR3 protein: CATSPERDQPQHF. Written as DNA, the CDR3 is TGTGCCACCTCTCCCGAACGGGATCAGCCCCAGCATTTT.

This clone showed up just a few times. The chain has TRBV2 and TRBJ2-2, with 9 bases matching TRBD2. The V gene end was trimmed by 6 bases and the J gene end by 5 bases; junction bases not matched to a gene: 10. Looked up from germline, CDR1 is SNHLY and CDR2 is FYNNEI. CDR3 length equals 16 residues. The CDR3 here is CASRRGGTALTGELFF. The CDR3 DNA sequence: TGTGCCAGCAGGCGGGGGGGGACAGCGCTTACCGGGGAGCTGTTTTTT.

The chain carries TRBV12-3 or TRBV12-4 and TRBJ1-1, with D maybe TRBD1 (6 bases). The CDR3 is 12 amino acids. Trimming stripped 5 bases from V and 11 bases from J, with 15 bases between. CDR3 bases: TGTGCCAGCAGTGTTGGGGGACACTCTGCTTTCTTT. It codes for CASSVGGHSAFF.

This chain connects TRBV10-3 to TRBJ2-1; a weak D match, TRBD1 (5 bases). V lost 2 bases, J lost 9 bases, and 20 bases lay in between. This CDR3 contains 16 residues. Germline V gene sequence: CDR1 ENHRY, CDR2 SYGVKD. For the CDR3, the DNA is TGTGCCATCAGTGAGGATCCAGGGTCAAATGGTGGTGAGCAGTTCTTC. As protein: CAISEDPGSNGGEQFF.

This chain connects TRBV7-9 to TRBJ2-7, with D possibly TRBD1 on 5 matching bases. Trimming cost V 1 base and J 2 bases, with 12 bases left between them. CDR3 length equals 15 residues. CDR1 is SEHNR and CDR2 is FQNEAQ in the germline V gene (reference sequence). CDR3 nucleotides: TGTGCCAGCAGCTTAGGGGGCTCCCGTGCCTACGAGCAGTACTTC. It specifies CASSLGGSRAYEQYF.

This sequence joins TRBV11-2 and TRBJ2-7, with a possible D match to TRBD2 (7 bases). V was trimmed by 3 bases and J by 2 bases, leaving 14 bases between them. This CDR3 is built from 15 residues. CDR1 is SGHAT, CDR2 FQNNGV, per germline. CDR3 sequence reads: CASSFGGAIAYEQYF. The CDR3, as DNA: TGTGCCAGCAGCTTTGGGGGGGCGATAGCCTACGAGCAGTACTTC.

The V gene is TRBV7-3, the J gene TRBJ2-5, with a possible D match to TRBD1 (5 bases). The CDR3 length is 13 residues. V lost 6 bases and J 2 bases, leaving 10 bases between the germline ends. Germline V gene lookup returns CDR1 SGHTA and CDR2 FQGTGA. CDR3 nucleotides: TGTGCCAGCAGTCGTGGACAACAAGAGACCCAGTACTTC. Residues: CASSRGQQETQYF.